Shown below are 32 T cell receptor beta chains from a single sample sequenced in a study of OX40 agonist ivuxolimab in advanced cancers. Assay: immunoSEQ multiplex PCR; the TCRdb copy retains only in-frame clones and omits some. The profile shows approximately 84,000 clones, 85% to 90% of them singletons. The source material was CD4+ or CD8+ T cells sorted from blood, sampled in a trial of the OX40 agonist ivuxolimab. All receptors come from an adult with an advanced solid tumor such as melanoma, head and neck, liver or kidney cancer.

This clone was picked up one time. The V call is TRBV5-1, the J call TRBJ2-7; D is possibly TRBD2 (6 bases). The CDR3 is 14 amino acids. Trimming removed 4 bases at V and 6 bases at J, with 17 bases between. Per germline, CDR1 SGHRS and CDR2 YFSETQ. The CDR3: CASSLGGVVSEQYF. CDR3 nucleotide sequence: TGCGCCAGCAGCCTGGGCGGGGTTGTTTCCGAGCAGTACTTC.

The chain couples TRBV5-4 to TRBJ2-3, with TRBD1 as a possible D gene (6 bases). This CDR3 contains 14 residues. CDR1 is SGHNT, CDR2 YYREEE, per germline (reference sequence). The germline V and J ends were trimmed by 4 bases and 3 bases, with 12 bases remaining between them. This CDR3 is CASSGGQWTDTQYF. The CDR3 region has the DNA TGTGCCAGCAGCGGTGGACAGTGGACAGATACGCAGTATTTT.

The rearrangement links TRBV18 to TRBJ2-7; D might be TRBD1 or TRBD2, each matching 5 bases. The CDR3 totals 15 residues. The germline V gene encodes CDR1 KGHSH and CDR2 LQKENI. V lost 2 bases to trimming and J lost 7 bases, with 18 bases between them. The CDR3 sequence: CASSPKVTRGDEQYF. CDR3 sequence (DNA): TGTGCCAGCTCACCAAAGGTAACCCGAGGGGATGAGCAGTACTTC.

V gene TRBV6-9 combines with J gene TRBJ1-2; unclear D gene. From germline, CDR1 is MNHGY and CDR2 SVAAGI. This CDR3 has 13 amino acids. The germline V and J ends were trimmed by 6 bases and 4 bases, with 12 bases remaining between them. CDR3 DNA: TGTGCCAGCAGGTCTGCCTCCCCCTATGGCTACACCTTC. It encodes CASRSASPYGYTF.

Note on this clone: The same CDR3 arises from other DNA sequences in this sample as well. This chain connects TRBV18 to TRBJ2-5; 7 positions match TRBD1. The CDR3 runs 13 residues. The germline V gene encodes CDR1 KGHSH and CDR2 LQKENI. V was clipped by 6 bases and J by 2 bases; unmatched bases: 3. For the CDR3, the DNA is TGTGCCAGCTCCCGGGACAGACAAGAGACCCAGTACTTC. Amino acids: CASSRDRQETQYF.

The V call is TRBV5-6, the J call TRBJ2-3; a possible D gene is TRBD2 (6 bases). This CDR3 is built from 14 residues. V was trimmed by 4 bases and J by 1 base, leaving 10 bases between them. The V gene's germline CDR1 is SGHDT and CDR2 YYEEEE. DNA for the CDR3: TGTGCCAGCAGCATGGGACTTGGCACAGATACGCAGTATTTT. Translating it yields CASSMGLGTDTQYF.

The genes are TRBV7-2 and TRBJ2-3; D not resolved. Trimming pared 2 bases from V and 1 base from J, leaving 7 bases between. The V gene's germline CDR1 is SGHTA and CDR2 FQGNSA. CDR3 size: 14 residues. The CDR3 DNA reads as TGTGCCAGCAGCTTACCGCAGGGCACAGATACGCAGTATTTT. Translating gives CASSLPQGTDTQYF.

The V gene is TRBV7-2, the J gene TRBJ2-6; D remains ambiguous. This CDR3 spans 14 amino acids. Trimming left V 3 bases short and J 4 bases short, with 7 bases between. Germline CDR1 SGHTA, CDR2 FQGNSA. This CDR3 reads CASSFGGGANVLTF. CDR3 DNA sequence: TGTGCCAGCAGCTTTGGTGGGGGGGCCAACGTCCTGACTTTC.

This clone was seen only once. The chain combines TRBV27 with TRBJ2-2; 8 bases agree with TRBD1. This CDR3 has 16 amino acids. Germline CDR1 reads MNHEY; CDR2 reads SMNVEV (reference sequence). The trim removed 2 bases at V and 2 bases at J, leaving 4 bases unmatched. The CDR3 loop is CASSLTGGSNTGELFF. CDR3 DNA: TGTGCCAGCAGTTTAACAGGGGGGTCTAACACCGGGGAGCTGTTTTTT.

This clone was counted between two and nine times. The rearrangement links TRBV6-5 to TRBJ1-5; the D gene is possibly TRBD1 (6 bases). CDR1 and CDR2 from the germline V gene are MNHEY and SVGAGI. Trimming stripped 4 bases from V and 4 bases from J, with 17 bases between. The CDR3 is 16 amino acids. CDR3 residues: CASSSTEGGRNQPQHF. The CDR3 DNA reads TGTGCCAGCAGTTCCACCGAGGGGGGGCGGAATCAGCCCCAGCATTTT.

The rearrangement links TRBV29-1 to TRBJ2-3; the match to TRBD2 covers 14 bases. The CDR3 is 14 amino acids. V gave up 4 bases and J gave up 3 bases; unmatched junction bases: 0. Germline assignment: CDR1 SQVTM and CDR2 ANQGSEA. The CDR3 DNA follows: TGCAGCGTTGGGACTAGCGGGGGGACAGATACGCAGTATTTT. Residues: CSVGTSGGTDTQYF.

V usage is TRBV6-1 and J usage is TRBJ1-1; D is undetermined. Germline CDR1 and CDR2: MNHNS and SASEGT. CDR3 length: 17 amino acids. The germline V and J ends were trimmed by 4 bases and 0 bases, with 18 bases remaining between them. The CDR3 is CASSAVGLRLMNTEAFF. The CDR3 DNA reads TGTGCCAGCAGTGCGGTGGGCCTCCGACTCATGAACACTGAAGCTTTCTTT.

This clone was observed once. The chain links TRBV5-1 to TRBJ2-5; D might be TRBD2 (6 bases). The germline V gene has CDR1 SGHRS and CDR2 YFSETQ. Deletions cut 4 bases from V and 4 bases from J, with 14 bases between. This CDR3 spans 14 amino acids. CDR3 DNA: TGCGCCAGCAGCGTCCGGGACGGGGGAGAGACCCAGTACTTC. Translation gives CASSVRDGGETQYF.

The rearrangement joins TRBV11-1 to TRBJ1-2; TRBD1 is a possible D gene (5 bases). CDR3 length: 14 amino acids. Per germline, CDR1 SGHAT and CDR2 FQDESV (reference sequence). Trimming left V 6 bases short and J 3 bases short, with 14 bases between. CDR3: CASRLGPQDYGYTF. CDR3 coding DNA: TGTGCCAGCAGACTAGGTCCACAGGACTATGGCTACACCTTC. Drawing the rest from reference TRBV11-1 and TRBJ1-2, the complete variable domain is EAEVAQSPRYKITEKSQAVAFWCDPISGHATLYWYRQILGQGPELLVQFQDESVVDDSQLPKDRFSAERLKGVDSTLKIQPAELGDSAMYLCASRLGPQDYGYTFGSGTRLTVV.

The V gene is TRBV2, the J gene TRBJ1-1, with 7 bases matching TRBD1. This CDR3 spans 16 amino acids. With 1 base clipped from V and 3 bases from J, the junction kept 8 bases outside the gene matches. Germline V CDR1 and CDR2: SNHLY, FYNNEI. The CDR3 here is CASSEETLGQYTEAFF. For the CDR3, the DNA is TGTGCCAGCAGTGAAGAAACCCTGGGACAGTACACTGAAGCTTTCTTT.

The V and J genes are TRBV5-6 and TRBJ2-7, with a weak D call TRBD1 (6 bases). V was cut by 3 bases and J by 3 bases, with 16 bases left in between. Germline assignment: CDR1 SGHDT and CDR2 YYEEEE. This CDR3 is 15 amino acids long. CDR3 sequence: CASSSLRTAIYEQYF. The DNA of the CDR3 is TGTGCCAGCAGCTCCCTTAGGACAGCAATCTACGAGCAGTACTTC.

This clone was seen once. This chain uses TRBV7-2 with TRBJ1-1; the D is unclear. The V end lost 4 bases, the J end lost 1 base, and 7 bases lay between the germline ends. CDR3 size: 13 residues. Germline assignment: CDR1 SGHTA and CDR2 FQGNSA. CDR3 sequence (DNA): TGTGCCAGCAGCTCCCACCCGAACACTGAAGCTTTCTTT. It yields the protein CASSSHPNTEAFF.

The CDR3 sequence is CASSLGATNQPQHF. The CDR3 DNA reads as TGTGCCAGCAGCTTAGGGGCGACCAATCAGCCCCAGCATTTT. This chain links TRBV7-2 with TRBJ1-5; no clear D. With 1 base removed from V and 3 bases from J, the gap between germline ends came to 7 bases. This CDR3 contains 14 residues. Germline V gene lookup returns CDR1 SGHTA and CDR2 FQGNSA.

The chain links TRBV5-4 to TRBJ2-5; unclear D gene. Per germline, CDR1 SGHNT and CDR2 YYREEE (reference sequence). The CDR3 is 14 amino acids. V lost 0 bases to trimming and J lost 5 bases, with 11 bases between them. The CDR3 spells CASSLDLGAETQYF. The CDR3, as DNA: TGTGCCAGCAGCTTGGATCTAGGCGCGGAGACCCAGTACTTC.

Here the CDR3 reads CSVEGTGDSGANVLTF. The CDR3 nucleotides are TGCAGCGTTGAGGGTACAGGGGATTCTGGGGCCAACGTCCTGACTTTC. The rearrangement joins TRBV29-1 to TRBJ2-6; 7 nucleotides agree with TRBD1. The germline V gene encodes CDR1 SQVTM and CDR2 ANQGSEA. J lost 1 base, V lost 3 bases, and 6 bases had no gene match. CDR3 length: 16 residues.

This clone was seen only a few times. The chain is built from TRBV7-9 and TRBJ1-1; D may be TRBD1 (5 bases). V gave up 5 bases and J gave up 0 bases, with 13 bases separating them. This CDR3 is built from 15 residues. Germline values: CDR1 SEHNR, CDR2 FQNEAQ (reference sequence). CDR3 protein: CASSPAGAMNTEAFF. The CDR3 DNA sequence: TGTGCCAGCAGCCCCGCTGGGGCGATGAACACTGAAGCTTTCTTT.

J is TRBJ1-5 and V is TRBV5-1; 8 bases fit TRBD1. The ends lost 0 bases at V and 6 bases at J; junction bases unmatched: 5. Germline V gives CDR1 SGHRS, CDR2 YFSETQ. The CDR3 extends over 15 amino acids. The CDR3: CASSLGGQGSQPQHF. CDR3 bases: TGCGCCAGCAGCTTGGGCGGACAGGGCAGTCAGCCCCAGCATTTT. Complete variable domain (other parts from reference TRBV5-1 and TRBJ1-5): KAGVTQTPRYLIKTRGQQVTLSCSPISGHRSVSWYQQTPGQGLQFLFEYFSETQRNKGNFPGRFSGRQFSNSRSEMNVSTLELGDSALYLCASSLGGQGSQPQHFGDGTRLSIL.

The chain couples TRBV19 to TRBJ1-5, with D possibly matching TRBD1 (5 bases). Deletions cut 6 bases from V and 7 bases from J, with 10 bases between. Germline V gene lookup returns CDR1 LNHDA and CDR2 SQIVND (reference sequence). The CDR3 extends over 12 amino acids. CDR3 region: CASSSQGQPQHF. DNA of the CDR3: TGTGCCAGTAGCTCCCAGGGCCAGCCCCAGCATTTT.

The chain is built from TRBV7-9 and TRBJ1-2, with TRBD1 as a possible D gene (6 bases). Trimming pared 2 bases from V and 5 bases from J, leaving 9 bases between. This CDR3 region has 13 residues. Germline lookup yields CDR1 SEHNR and CDR2 FQNEAQ (reference sequence). CDR3 nucleotide sequence: TGTGCCAGCAGCTTAAGGGGGGCTTATGGCTACACCTTC. This translates into CASSLRGAYGYTF.

The chain has TRBV10-3 and TRBJ2-1; 7 nucleotides match TRBD1. The CDR3 length is 18 residues. Germline assignment: CDR1 ENHRY and CDR2 SYGVKD. V shed 10 bases and J 0 bases; nucleotides not matched to a gene: 18. CDR3 loop: CATSSGTAFTSSYNEQFF. The CDR3 DNA reads as TGTGCCACCTCCTCCGGGACAGCCTTTACTAGCTCCTACAATGAGCAGTTCTTC.

The rearrangement joins TRBV18 to TRBJ2-1; no clear D. V was pared by 4 bases and J by 2 bases, with 6 bases between. This CDR3 region has 13 residues. Per the germline V gene, CDR1 is KGHSH and CDR2 is LQKENI. The CDR3 protein is CASSLGPYNEQFF. The CDR3 nucleotides read TGTGCCAGCTCACTAGGACCCTACAATGAGCAGTTCTTC.

About this clone itself: In the same sample, other DNA sequences code for this CDR3. CDR3 nucleotides: TGTGCCAGCAGTTTACGGGGGGCAGACACCGGGGAGCTGTTTTTT. Translating it yields CASSLRGADTGELFF. The chain combines TRBV27 with TRBJ2-2; D might be TRBD2 (7 bases). V lost 2 bases to trimming and J lost 3 bases, with 10 bases between them. Per germline, CDR1 MNHEY and CDR2 SMNVEV (reference sequence). This CDR3 is built from 15 residues.

The chain has TRBV5-1 and TRBJ2-3; 8 positions match TRBD2. The germline V gene has CDR1 SGHRS and CDR2 YFSETQ. Unmatched junction bases numbered 8, after V lost 4 bases and J lost 4 bases. The CDR3 loop spans 15 amino acids. The CDR3 is CASSLSAGEPDTQYF. In DNA form, the CDR3 reads TGCGCCAGCAGCCTCTCAGCGGGAGAGCCAGATACGCAGTATTTT.

This chain links TRBV5-8 with TRBJ2-2; TRBD2 matches 11 bases. Trimming cost V 4 bases and J 7 bases; bases outside gene matches: 9. Per the germline V gene, CDR1 is SGHTS and CDR2 is YDEGEE. The CDR3 is 16 residues long. The CDR3, as DNA: TGTGCCAGCAGCCCGGGGACTAGCGGTTATGGCGGGGAGCTGTTTTTT. Its protein product is CASSPGTSGYGGELFF.

The chain couples TRBV4-2 to TRBJ2-1; tentative D call: TRBD2 (5 bases). The germline CDR1 and CDR2 sequences are LGHNA and YNFKEQ. Trimming took 1 base from V and 4 from J, leaving 17 bases between them. This CDR3 comprises 17 residues. The CDR3: CASSQVGSTPGYNEQFF. CDR3 DNA: TGTGCCAGCAGCCAAGTTGGTTCGACCCCGGGATACAATGAGCAGTTCTTC.

V usage is TRBV10-3 and J usage is TRBJ1-2, with 9 bases lining up with TRBD1. Trimming took 6 bases from V and 6 from J; bases not matched to a gene: 14. The germline CDR1 and CDR2 sequences are ENHRY and SYGVKD. The CDR3 loop spans 16 amino acids. This chain's CDR3 is CAISPSPGTGLDGYTF. CDR3 nucleotide sequence: TGTGCCATCAGCCCAAGCCCAGGGACAGGGCTTGATGGCTACACCTTC.

The chain uses TRBV10-1 and TRBJ2-2; either TRBD1 or TRBD2 may supply D (6 bases each). From germline, CDR1 is WNHNN and CDR2 SYGVQD (reference sequence). The ends were cut back, 7 bases at V and 3 bases at J, with 12 bases in the middle. The CDR3 is 14 amino acids. The chain's CDR3 is CASNTGTDTGELFF. The CDR3 DNA follows: TGCGCCAGCAACACAGGGACTGACACCGGGGAGCTGTTTTTT.